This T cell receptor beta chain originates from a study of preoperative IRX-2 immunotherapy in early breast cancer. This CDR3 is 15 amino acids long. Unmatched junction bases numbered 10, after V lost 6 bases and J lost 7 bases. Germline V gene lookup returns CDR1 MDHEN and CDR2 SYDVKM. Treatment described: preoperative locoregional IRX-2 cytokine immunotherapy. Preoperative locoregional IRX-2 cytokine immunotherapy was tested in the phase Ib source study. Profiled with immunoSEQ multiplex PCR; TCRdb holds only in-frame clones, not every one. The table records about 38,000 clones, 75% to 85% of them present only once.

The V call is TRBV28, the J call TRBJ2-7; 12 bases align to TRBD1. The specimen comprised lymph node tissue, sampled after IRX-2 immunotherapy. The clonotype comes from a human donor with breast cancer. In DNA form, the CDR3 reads TGTGCCAGCAGCACGGCCGGGACAGGGGGCTTGGAGCAGTACTTC. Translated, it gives CASSTAGTGGLEQYF.